These 26 T cell receptor beta chains were all obtained from the same sample, sequenced in a study of cytomegalovirus exposure and HLA in healthy donors. PCR involved 60 Vbeta and 13 Jbeta primers. The repertoire was sequenced with immunoSEQ multiplex PCR; TCRdb's copy has only in-frame clones and lacks some. Of about 100,000 clones in the sample, roughly three quarters were seen once. The sequencing input was PBMCs. These receptors were taken from a woman aged 60-75 years in good health and CMV-seropositive.

This chain connects TRBV25-1 to TRBJ2-5; TRBD2 might be the D (5 bases). The CDR3 sequence is 13 residues long. Trimming removed 4 bases from V and 5 bases from J, with 11 bases in between. Germline V gives CDR1 MGHDK, CDR2 SYGVNS. The DNA for the CDR3 is TGTGCCAGCAGTGTTGCGGGTCTTGAGACCCAGTACTTC. Translated: CASSVAGLETQYF.

V is TRBV5-1 and J is TRBJ1-4; the match to TRBD1 covers 12 bases. Germline CDR1 and CDR2: SGHRS and YFSETQ. The junction had 7 bases not matched to a gene; V was cut back by 3 bases and J by 4 bases. The CDR3 length is 17 residues. The CDR3 region is CASSSSRDRGRNEKLFF. The CDR3 coding sequence is TGCGCCAGCAGCTCGTCCCGGGACAGGGGGCGTAATGAAAAACTGTTTTTT.

This clone has just a few counts. The CDR3: CASSPLDGGYGYTF. The DNA for the CDR3 is TGTGCCAGCAGTCCGCTGGACGGGGGCTATGGCTACACCTTC. This rearrangement joins TRBV28 to TRBJ1-2; perhaps TRBD1 as D (5 bases). In germline, CDR1 is MDHEN, CDR2 SYDVKM. With 5 bases removed from V and 4 bases from J, the gap between germline ends came to 14 bases. The CDR3 length is 14 residues.

The rearrangement uses TRBV5-1 and TRBJ2-3, with 12 bases that match TRBD2. The CDR3 has 16 amino acids. Trimming at V came to 4 bases and at J to 0 bases, leaving 3 bases not matched to a gene. From germline, CDR1 is SGHRS and CDR2 YFSETQ. The CDR3 loop reads CASSRGTSGSTDTQYF. For the CDR3, the DNA is TGCGCCAGCAGCCGAGGGACTAGCGGGAGCACAGATACGCAGTATTTT.

V usage is TRBV7-3 and J usage is TRBJ2-1; D gene ambiguous. The V and J ends lost 0 bases and 8 bases respectively, with 8 bases between them. This CDR3 is 13 amino acids long. Germline assignment: CDR1 SGHTA and CDR2 FQGTGA. CDR3 residues: CASSLTLFDEQFF. As DNA, the CDR3 is TGTGCCAGCAGCTTAACCTTGTTTGATGAGCAGTTCTTC.

The chain joins TRBV4-2 to TRBJ1-1; D is unresolved. CDR3 length equals 15 residues. The V gene's germline CDR1 is LGHNA and CDR2 YNFKEQ. V lost 1 base and J lost 5, with 14 bases in between. The CDR3 DNA reads as TGTGCCAGCAGCCAAGGAGGGATTCGCGGAACTGAAGCTTTCTTT. Encoded protein: CASSQGGIRGTEAFF.

CDR3 sequence (DNA): TGTGCCAGCAGCCCCGGACTAGCGGGAGGCCGGGACGGGGAGCTGTTTTTT. Encoded protein: CASSPGLAGGRDGELFF. This chain uses TRBV7-8 with TRBJ2-2, with 14 nucleotides matching TRBD2. Losses at the gene ends were 5 bases for V and 7 bases for J; bases not matched to a gene: 9. There are 17 residues in the CDR3. Germline V gives CDR1 SGHVS, CDR2 FQNEAQ.

This chain connects TRBV27 to TRBJ2-2; D call uncertain. This CDR3 contains 12 residues. V shed 4 bases and J shed 9 bases, with 9 bases lying between them. The germline V gene has CDR1 MNHEY and CDR2 SMNVEV (reference sequence). For the CDR3, the DNA is TGTGCCAGCAGTTCGCCTACGAGGGAGCTGTTTTTT. Protein product: CASSSPTRELFF.

This chain connects TRBV30 to TRBJ2-1; TRBD1 agrees at 7 bases. CDR1 is GTSNPN, CDR2 SVGIG, per germline (reference sequence). V lost 4 bases and J lost 4; bases outside the gene matches: 7. The CDR3 spans 14 residues. CDR3 in DNA: TGTGCCTGGAATACCGGGACAGCATACAATGAGCAGTTCTTC. This sequence encodes CAWNTGTAYNEQFF.

V usage is TRBV2 and J usage is TRBJ1-2, with 7 bases fitting TRBD1. V lost 9 bases and J lost 11; bases outside the gene matches: 15. There are 13 residues in the CDR3. The germline V gene has CDR1 SNHLY and CDR2 FYNNEI. As DNA, the CDR3 is TGTGCCAGTGACAGGGTGGGTCGGAAGGTGTACACCTTC. This encodes CASDRVGRKVYTF.

This clone was picked up one time. This specimen includes other DNA sequences encoding the same CDR3. This sequence joins TRBV5-1 and TRBJ2-1; no firm D call. The CDR3 covers 14 residues. Germline CDR1 reads SGHRS; CDR2 reads YFSETQ. V lost 0 bases, J lost 2 bases, and 6 bases lay in between. This CDR3 reads CASSLGQTYNEQFF. CDR3 bases: TGCGCCAGCAGCTTGGGGCAGACCTACAATGAGCAGTTCTTC. The complete variable domain, with remaining parts taken from reference TRBV5-1 and TRBJ2-1, reads KAGVTQTPRYLIKTRGQQVTLSCSPISGHRSVSWYQQTPGQGLQFLFEYFSETQRNKGNFPGRFSGRQFSNSRSEMNVSTLELGDSALYLCASSLGQTYNEQFFGPGTRLTVL.

The chain carries TRBV4-1 and TRBJ2-1; 9 positions agree with TRBD1. Germline V lookup: CDR1 MGHRA, CDR2 YSYEKL. Trimming removed 4 bases from V and 4 bases from J; junction bases left unmatched: 8. The CDR3 has 16 amino acids. Here the CDR3 DNA reads TGCGCCAGCAGCCCTACAGACAGGGGGTGGTACAATGAGCAGTTCTTC. As protein: CASSPTDRGWYNEQFF.

The rearrangement links TRBV14 to TRBJ2-7; D is unresolved. V was clipped by 4 bases and J by 3 bases, with 4 bases between them. Germline V gene lookup returns CDR1 SGHDN and CDR2 FVKESK. The CDR3 is 11 amino acids. The CDR3 sequence is CASSPFYEQYF. CDR3 DNA: TGTGCCAGCAGCCCTTTCTACGAGCAGTACTTC.

A remark on this clone: An end of the junction differs from the germline gene, which may be a read error. This chain uses TRBV29-1 with TRBJ1-2; TRBD1 might be the D (5 bases). The CDR3 is 13 residues long. Germline V gene lookup returns CDR1 SQVTM and CDR2 ANQGSEA. As DNA, the CDR3 is TGCAGCGCTGAAGAGCAGGGAACCTATGGCTACACCTTC. Translated: CSAEEQGTYGYTF.

This chain links TRBV14 with TRBJ2-7; 12 bases match TRBD2. Per the germline V gene, CDR1 is SGHDN and CDR2 is FVKESK. CDR3 size: 18 residues. V lost 1 base, J lost 6 bases, and 13 bases stayed unmatched. CDR3 coding DNA: TGTGCCAGCAGCCAAGGAATGGGACTAGCGGGCCACATTCCCGAGCAGTACTTC. Its translation is CASSQGMGLAGHIPEQYF.

V and J are TRBV18 and TRBJ2-7; 8 bases map to TRBD1. Germline CDR1 is KGHSH and CDR2 is LQKENI. The CDR3 length is 12 residues. The V segment lost 3 bases and the J segment 8 bases; nucleotides outside the gene matches: 3. The CDR3 here is CASSPGQGQQYF. CDR3 coding DNA: TGTGCCAGCTCACCCGGACAGGGACAGCAGTACTTC.

This clone occurred once. The rearrangement uses TRBV18 and TRBJ2-7; 9 bases align to TRBD1. V gave up 8 bases and J gave up 5 bases; unmatched junction bases: 10. Looked up from germline, CDR1 is KGHSH and CDR2 is LQKENI. There are 14 residues in the CDR3. The CDR3 here is CASATSGQGDEQYF. CDR3 DNA: TGTGCCAGCGCAACTTCGGGACAGGGAGACGAGCAGTACTTC.

This CDR3 reads CASMQGLSNEKLFF. The CDR3, as DNA: TGTGCCAGTATGCAGGGGCTGTCTAATGAAAAACTGTTTTTT. V and J are TRBV19 and TRBJ1-4; weak D call: TRBD1 (6 bases). Trimming took 7 bases from V and 3 from J, leaving 12 bases between them. Looked up from germline, CDR1 is LNHDA and CDR2 is SQIVND (reference sequence). CDR3 length: 14 residues.

This clone was recorded once. The chain carries TRBV5-1 and TRBJ1-1; no clear D. The CDR3 is 15 residues long. V lost 4 bases and J lost 1, with 14 bases in between. CDR1 and CDR2 from the germline V gene are SGHRS and YFSETQ. This chain's CDR3 is CASSHSGKPNTEAFF. The DNA for the CDR3 is TGCGCCAGCAGCCACTCGGGGAAACCGAACACTGAAGCTTTCTTT.

The chain couples TRBV29-1 to TRBJ1-1; 8 positions agree with TRBD1. This CDR3 region has 12 residues. Germline loops: CDR1 SQVTM, CDR2 ANQGSEA. The J segment lost 5 bases and the V segment lost 7 bases, leaving 6 bases of the junction unmatched. This CDR3 reads CSADRGGTEAFF. For the CDR3, the DNA is TGCAGCGCTGACAGGGGAGGGACTGAAGCTTTCTTT. Complete variable domain (other parts from reference TRBV29-1 and TRBJ1-1): SAVISQKPSRDICQRGTSLTIQCQVDSQVTMMFWYRQQPGQSLTLIATANQGSEATYESGFVIDKFPISRPNLTFSTLTVSNMSPEDSSIYLCSADRGGTEAFFGQGTRLTVV.

The V call is TRBV18, the J call TRBJ2-1, with D possibly being TRBD2 (7 bases). Between the trimmed V and J ends, which lost 2 bases and 3 bases, there was a span of 14 bases. The CDR3 loop spans 16 amino acids. Looked up from germline, CDR1 is KGHSH and CDR2 is LQKENI. The CDR3 region has the DNA TGTGCCAGCTCACCAATTGGCGGGGGCAGCTACAATGAGCAGTTCTTC. This codes for CASSPIGGGSYNEQFF.

V and J are TRBV11-2 and TRBJ1-1; 9 bases are a match to TRBD1. Germline values: CDR1 SGHAT, CDR2 FQNNGV. V shed 4 bases, J shed 8 bases, and the junction held 8 bases outside the gene matches. The CDR3 runs to 14 residues. CDR3 in DNA: TGTGCCAGCAGCTCTGACAGGGGGTATCTAGAAGCTTTCTTT. This gives the protein CASSSDRGYLEAFF.

This clone was observed a handful of times. This chain joins TRBV6-1 and TRBJ2-5, with D hard to call. Trimming stripped 5 bases from V and 2 bases from J, with 9 bases between. The germline V gene has CDR1 MNHNS and CDR2 SASEGT. CDR3 length: 13 amino acids. As DNA, the CDR3 is TGTGCCAGCAGTCTGTCACGGCAAGAGACCCAGTACTTC. It encodes CASSLSRQETQYF.

This chain joins TRBV9 and TRBJ2-1; D call uncertain. The ends were cut back, 2 bases at V and 9 bases at J, with 9 bases in the middle. This CDR3 is built from 12 residues. The germline V gene has CDR1 SGDLS and CDR2 YYNGEE. CDR3 sequence reads: CASSVRSGEQFF. Here the CDR3 DNA reads TGTGCCAGCAGCGTTAGATCTGGTGAGCAGTTCTTC.

The chain employs TRBV7-3 and TRBJ2-3, with D possibly being TRBD2 (5 bases). CDR3 length equals 14 residues. Deletions cut 5 bases from V and 0 bases from J, with 9 bases between. Germline V lookup: CDR1 SGHTA, CDR2 FQGTGA. Here the CDR3 DNA reads TGTGCCAGCAGCCGGGCGGGTAGCACAGATACGCAGTATTTT. This translates into CASSRAGSTDTQYF.

The V and J genes are TRBV6-6 and TRBJ1-1, with TRBD1 identical over 8 bases. The V gene end was trimmed by 6 bases and the J gene end by 5 bases; junction bases not matched to a gene: 8. This CDR3 is 14 amino acids long. From germline, CDR1 is MNHNY and CDR2 SVGAGI (reference sequence). DNA of the CDR3: TGTGCCAGCAGCCCCGACAGGGGTTGGACTGAAGCTTTCTTT. Its translation: CASSPDRGWTEAFF.